The clone carrying this T cell receptor beta chain showed up just a few times. Its antigen is as yet unknown. Stated time point: week 35, safety follow-up. The study gave 300 ug of mutant IDH1 20-mer peptide per vaccine dose, with topical imiquimod. Patients underwent eight vaccinations, which took place in weeks 1, 3, 5, 7, 11, 15, 19 and 23. The sample belongs to a study of a mutant IDH1 vaccine in newly diagnosed glioma. Sequencing used immunoSEQ multiplex PCR; TCRdb keeps in-frame clones, though not all of them. The sample shows 50,000 to 70,000 clones, about 74% of them seen only once. The CDR3 extends over 17 amino acids. The trim removed 0 bases at V and 5 bases at J, leaving 10 bases unmatched. The V gene's germline CDR1 is SGDLS and CDR2 YYNGEE.

The sample was PBMCs, taken from a glioma patient whose treatment included an IDH1 peptide vaccine. The chain couples TRBV9 to TRBJ2-7, with TRBD2 identical over 11 bases. This clonotype was sampled from a man aged 50-60 years with glioma. The CDR3 loop reads CASSVDPTSGEGDEQYF. CDR3 nucleotides: TGTGCCAGCAGCGTAGACCCGACTAGCGGGGAGGGGGACGAGCAGTACTTC. Drawing the rest from reference TRBV9 and TRBJ2-7, the complete variable domain is DSGVTQTPKHLITATGQRVTLRCSPRSGDLSVYWYQQSLDQGLQFLIQYYNGEERAKGNILERFSAQQFPDLHSELNLSSLELGDSALYFCASSVDPTSGEGDEQYFGPGTRLTVT.